This entry describes one T cell receptor beta chain. The target of this receptor is not known. No base-level quality is on record; no much larger clone is a single base apart. The CDR3 runs 15 residues from the cysteine to the phenylalanine. Of all the DNA, just the CDR3 is kept, 45 bases in frame from base 1. Trimming takes 3 bases from V and 3 bases from J, and the germline ends sit 14 bases apart. CDR1 and CDR2 were assigned from the germline V gene as MGHRA and YSYEKL. Using the deep immunoSEQ assay, TCR CDR3 regions were amplified from genomic DNA by multiplex PCR. Extracted genomic DNA from each cell subset was distributed evenly across all wells of several immunoSEQ 96-well plates, and each plate was treated as a replicate. Each replicate PCR for sorted subsets received about 220 ng genomic DNA, equal to 30,000 or so T cell genomes. Purified libraries were quantified with a Qubit 3.0 fluorometer, sized on a Bioanalyzer 2100, and re-quantified with the KAPA Library Quantification kit. Each immunoSEQ 96-well plate was sequenced on its own single-read 150-cycle Illumina NextSeq 550 flow cell. The source study handled its data this way. Because only junctional sequences without quality scores were contained in the immunoSEQ output, filtering matching that applied to full-length reads could not be performed. To assign V/J genes and CDR3, sequences were annotated against IMGT germline references using PyIR, a Python wrapper for IgBLAST v1.9. Reads were removed for weak V/J assignments (E-value above 1e-6), missing CDR3, stop codons, out-of-frame junctions, or ambiguous translated residues. V3J clonotypes were defined as sequences sharing the same inferred V gene, J gene, and CDR3 amino acid sequence. To compute the percentage overlap between repertoires, the number of shared unique clonotypes was divided by the size of the smaller repertoire. Richness of each repertoire was evaluated using RTK rarefaction, the Chao1 estimator, and Recon v2.1 estimates of unobserved clonotypes. Generation probabilities for all TCRbeta clonotypes obtained by the gDNA method from a handful of donors were computed using OLGA. In TCRdb, the immuneACCESS table is reduced to in-frame sequences with V and J assigned. These tables do not hold every clone; where another copy was compared, an unresolved V gene accounts for under half, and the others remain unexplained. V and J calls plus clone size are reproduced from that table; the DNA served to infer D and trimming. This sample gives over 2 million clones in total; about 90% of them show up just once. Around 0.38% of the sample is taken by the ten largest.

The donors were healthy, HIV-negative adults who had no recently reported acute infections or vaccinations. All donors were Caucasian adults living in Nashville, Tennessee, USA. CD4+ T cells were enriched by magnetic negative selection, after which naive cells were positively selected on CD45RA and the negative fraction was taken as the memory subset. Blood was collected by leukapheresis, and PBMCs were isolated by Ficoll-Histopaque density gradient centrifugation and then cryopreserved in liquid nitrogen vapor phase. Analytical flow cytometry was used to check the purity and quantity of each magnetically sorted T cell population. Each sorted fraction had its genomic DNA isolated and then quantified by UV absorbance on a Nanodrop 2000c. The data derive from a study of shared clonotypes between healthy human individuals (dated by TCRdb to 2018 to 2021). With respect to the entire study: A few men and a couple of women, aged 18 to 49 years, made up the cohort. Each donor's leukapheresis produced roughly between roughly 0.94 and 9.5 billion PBMCs. For each donor, CD4 naive and CD4 memory were each run on three plates, CD8 naive on two plates, and CD8 memory on one plate. Different laboratories and diverse techniques were used to prepare libraries and sequence TCR repertoires, to increase sequencing depth and limit assay-specific biases. To estimate repertoire size and how much clonotype sharing occurs between individuals, the study deeply sequenced the blood TCR repertoires of about five healthy adults. On the study overall, not on this receptor specifically: Pairwise subsampling led to the expectation that sequencing depth would affect the degree of clonotype sharing among donors. Compared with non-shared clonotypes, clonotypes shared by all four sorted-subset donors had higher generation probabilities. Naive subsets generally had larger estimated clonotype richness than memory subsets did. Roughly 5% of naive CD4, 3.5% of naive CD8, roughly 2.5% of memory CD4, and around 0.4% of memory CD8 clonotypes were shared across a handful of donors. Only blood was sampled, and tissue TCR repertoires likely differ from those in blood. The small number of donors limited the genetic and exposure-history diversity represented. Incomplete sequencing was indicated by rarefaction of sorted-subset datasets, despite the large sequencing depth.

What was sequenced was naive CD4+ T cells from PBMCs. The sample's cell subset or site label is to be understood as: CD45RA+ positively selected. The V and J segments used are TRBV4-1 and TRBJ1-2; the D region possibly corresponds to TRBD1 (5 bases align). This receptor was identified in a man between 18 and 29 years old in good health. Some clones in this sample may be carry-over from other donors' samples. In nucleotide form, the sequence is TGCGCCAGCAGCCAGTATGGGGGTAACGACTATGGCTACACCTTC. Its protein reads: CASSQYGGNDYGYTF.